This T cell receptor (beta chain) was retrieved from a study of early T cells in non-severe SARS-CoV-2 infection. Study-wide context: Unsorted whole-blood RNA was sequenced in bulk, leaving chains unpaired.

Note on this clonotype: The antigen is unknown.

General study results and limits: The VDJdb matching leaned toward anti-spike CD8 responses and overlooked private and CD4 specificities.

Individually, cDNA molecules had unique molecular identifiers attached to them. TCRdb re-called the 5' RACE reads through MiXCR, storing one row per CDR3 protein. The repertoire holds about 64,000 distinct CDR3 sequences, 20% seen once, with approximately 16% in the top ten. CDR3 size: 14 residues. Between the trimmed V and J ends, which lost 2 bases and 7 bases, there was a span of 11 bases. The sequenced sample was whole blood, obtained at baseline. The V and J genes are TRBV12-3 or TRBV12-4 and TRBJ1-4; D is unresolved. The sequence was obtained from an adult who was a healthcare worker with PCR-confirmed SARS-CoV-2 infection or an uninfected control (not recorded which). CDR3 coding DNA: TGTGCCAGCAGTTTATCCGTGTTGTTTGAAAAACTGTTTTTT. Protein: CASSLSVLFEKLFF.